This record looks at one TCR beta chain sequence and its context. It has no known antigen specificity. The sample holds no much larger clone one base away, and base qualities are not on file. TCR beta repertoires were profiled from peripheral blood of 10 to 15 young patients with multiple sclerosis to demonstrate the VDJtools post-analysis software. The multiple sclerosis patients were children and adolescents between roughly 6 and 17 years of age. This sample was included in a study of post-analysis software for immune sequencing data (dated by TCRdb to the mid-2010s). Background for the entire study: The recorded disease courses included relapsing-remitting, secondary progressive and progressive-relapsing multiple sclerosis, and some patients had no subtype annotation. A subset of samples was prepared in parallel using single-end sample barcoding, then pooled and co-amplified after Illumina adapter ligation. The patient repertoires were set against 10 to 11 previously published healthy control repertoires from donors whose ages ranged from about 6 to 26 years.

The CDR3 holds 14 amino acids from the cysteine to the phenylalanine. Only CDR3 DNA remains: 42 bases, in frame from the first base. V sheds 3 bases and J sheds 2 bases, leaving 12 bases between their ends. CDR1 and CDR2 were assigned from the germline V gene as SQVTM and ANQGSEA. On the study overall, not on this receptor specifically: The control group was slightly older than the multiple sclerosis patient group. Patients showed significantly higher frequencies than controls for roughly five TRBV segments, among them TRBV5-6, TRBV5-1 and TRBV20-1. Direct clustering with F measure revealed strong co-clustering of samples prepared in the same batch, which led to a batch-effect correction. Significantly lower normalized Chao1 diversity was found in multiple sclerosis patients than in controls, suggesting substantial peripheral T-cell clonal expansion.

The library came from PCR. Instrument used: Illumina HiSeq 2500. To reduce PCR and sequencing biases, unique molecular identifiers were built into the TCR beta cDNA libraries. About 500,000 cDNA molecules were obtained for every 1 to 10 million input T cells, so each molecule roughly corresponded to one T cell. Patient libraries were prepared and sequenced with the same protocol used for the earlier healthy control dataset. Samples belonging to the same batch were prepared together, multiplexed and sequenced on a shared HiSeq lane. Per the authors' processing: Raw barcoded reads were processed with MIGEC, and single-read molecular identifier groups were discarded before consensus assembly and CDR3 extraction. VDJtools was used for post-analysis of the clonotype tables, with diversity normalized by down-sampling every dataset to the smallest sample size. To correct batch-related cross-sample contamination, repertoire overlap clustering matched CDR3 amino acid sequences but not nucleotide sequences. TCRdb trimmed the raw reads at Q25, called clones with MiXCR and kept productive beta chains. CDR3 protein duplicates are merged, each entry listing the most common genes and DNA. The V and J calls were not made by the authors but by TCRdb's processing. This sample gives hundreds of thousands of distinct CDR3 sequences in total; roughly three fifths of them show up just once. The ten largest account for 11% of the sample.

Rearrangement joined TRBV29-1 to TRBJ2-3, with TRBD2 as a weak D call on 6 bases. The sequence was collected from a girl aged 2-9 years with multiple sclerosis. The sequenced sample was blood. The bases are TGCAGCGTTGAGGGGGGTACAGACACAGATACGCAGTATTTT. Its protein product is CSVEGGTDTDTQYF.